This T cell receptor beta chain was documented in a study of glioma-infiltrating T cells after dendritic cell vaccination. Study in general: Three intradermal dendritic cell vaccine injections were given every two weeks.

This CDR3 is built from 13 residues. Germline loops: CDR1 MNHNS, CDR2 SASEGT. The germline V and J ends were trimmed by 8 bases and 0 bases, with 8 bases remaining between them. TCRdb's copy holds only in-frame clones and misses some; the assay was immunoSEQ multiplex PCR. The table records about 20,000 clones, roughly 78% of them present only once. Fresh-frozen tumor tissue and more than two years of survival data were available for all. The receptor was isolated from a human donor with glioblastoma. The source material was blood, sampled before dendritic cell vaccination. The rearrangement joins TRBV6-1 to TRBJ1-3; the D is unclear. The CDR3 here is CASGQNSGNTIYF. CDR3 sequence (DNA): TGTGCCAGCGGCCAAAACTCTGGAAACACCATATATTTT.